A single sample is the source of the 32 T cell receptor beta chains below, sequenced in a study of cytomegalovirus exposure and HLA in healthy donors. In the PCR, 60 Vbeta and 13 Jbeta primers were used. This table comes from immunoSEQ multiplex PCR, and its TCRdb copy is limited to in-frame clones, with some not included. This table has roughly 100,000 clones, about 13% appearing once. Sequencing input: PBMCs. All receptors come from a man between 35 and 55 years old in good health and CMV-seropositive.

The chain uses TRBV27 and TRBJ2-1; possibly TRBD2 for D (5 bases). Germline V gene sequence: CDR1 MNHEY, CDR2 SMNVEV (reference sequence). V dropped 6 bases and J dropped 7 bases, with 16 bases sitting between them. The length of the CDR3 is 14 residues. CDR3 sequence (DNA): TGTGCCAGCAGACGGGAAGTGGGTTGGAATGAGCAGTTCTTC. Translation: CASRREVGWNEQFF.

The V gene is TRBV18, the J gene TRBJ2-1; 9 bases are a match to TRBD2. Germline loops: CDR1 KGHSH, CDR2 LQKENI. The CDR3 spans 18 residues. After removal of 2 bases from V and 0 bases from J, the junction contained 8 bases not matched to a gene. The CDR3 region is CASSPTTSGPFSYNEQFF. The CDR3, as DNA: TGTGCCAGCTCACCAACGACTAGCGGTCCCTTCTCCTACAATGAGCAGTTCTTC. Supplemented by reference TRBV18 and TRBJ2-1, the full variable domain reads NAGVMQNPRHLVRRRGQEARLRCSPMKGHSHVYWYRQLPEEGLKFMVYLQKENIIDESGMPKERFSAEFPKEGPSILRIQQVVRGDSAAYFCASSPTTSGPFSYNEQFFGPGTRLTVL.

The J gene is TRBJ2-5, the V gene TRBV7-6, with a tentative D call TRBD2 (6 bases). The germline V gene has CDR1 SGHVS and CDR2 FNYEAQ. There are 16 residues in the CDR3. With 2 bases removed from V and 5 bases from J, the gap between germline ends came to 18 bases. CDR3 in amino acids: CASSLLSPGAVETQYF. The CDR3 bases are TGTGCCAGCAGCTTACTATCTCCGGGAGCGGTCGAGACCCAGTACTTC.

Turning to this clone: Within the sample, other DNA sequences also encode this same CDR3. The CDR3 DNA reads as TGTGCCAGCAGTTACGGGCGGGAGGAGACCCAGTACTTC. It yields the protein CASSYGREETQYF. The rearrangement links TRBV6-5 to TRBJ2-5, with 7 bases matching TRBD2. The CDR3 spans 13 residues. Germline V gene sequence: CDR1 MNHEY, CDR2 SVGAGI. After removal of 2 bases from V and 5 bases from J, the junction contained 2 bases not matched to a gene.

The chain is built from TRBV19 and TRBJ2-1; 11 bases map to TRBD2. With 5 bases clipped from V and 1 base from J, the junction kept 4 bases outside the gene matches. There are 16 residues in the CDR3. Looked up from germline, CDR1 is LNHDA and CDR2 is SQIVND (reference sequence). CDR3 in DNA: TGTGCCAGTAGTCTACTAGCGGGAGTGTCCTACAATGAGCAGTTCTTC. Translation: CASSLLAGVSYNEQFF.

This chain links TRBV11-2 with TRBJ2-3; D unresolved. The CDR3 is 15 residues long. Between the trimmed V and J ends, which lost 1 base and 4 bases, there was a span of 12 bases. Germline values: CDR1 SGHAT, CDR2 FQNNGV. Here the CDR3 DNA reads TGTGCCAGCAGCTTAGGTGTAGCACGGGCAGATACGCAGTATTTT. It specifies CASSLGVARADTQYF.

V usage is TRBV7-2 and J usage is TRBJ2-3; 7 bases are shared with TRBD2. Germline assignment: CDR1 SGHTA and CDR2 FQGNSA. This CDR3 is built from 14 residues. Germline trimming cut 5 bases from V and 4 bases from J; bases unmatched to any gene: 6. The CDR3 region is CASSPGGAPDTQYF. In DNA form, the CDR3 reads TGTGCCAGCAGCCCGGGGGGAGCCCCAGATACGCAGTATTTT.

This clone was detected a few times. The chain carries TRBV5-3 and TRBJ2-3; 8 nucleotides line up with TRBD2. TRBV5-3 is annotated as an ORF whose role is uncertain. V was pared by 4 bases and J by 5 bases, with 9 bases of the junction left unmatched. CDR3 size: 15 residues. CDR3 residues: CARSQKRERLDTQYF. CDR3 DNA sequence: TGTGCCAGAAGCCAGAAGCGGGAGCGCTTAGATACGCAGTATTTT.

The gene calls are TRBV19 and TRBJ1-1, with a possible D match to TRBD1 (6 bases). Germline CDR1 LNHDA, CDR2 SQIVND (reference sequence). V was trimmed by 3 bases and J by 4 bases, leaving 12 bases between them. CDR3 size: 14 residues. The CDR3 sequence: CASSIGGGGTEAFF. The DNA for the CDR3 is TGTGCCAGTAGTATCGGGGGGGGCGGCACTGAAGCTTTCTTT.

This clone appeared a few times. The rearrangement joins TRBV6-1 to TRBJ1-4, with D possibly being TRBD1 (5 bases). Germline-derived CDR1 and CDR2 are MNHNS and SASEGT. This CDR3 has 15 amino acids. The V gene lost 4 bases and the J gene lost 0 bases, with 9 bases spanning the gap. CDR3 nucleotides: TGTGCCAGCAGTGCCGGACAAGCAACTAATGAAAAACTGTTTTTT. Its translation is CASSAGQATNEKLFF.

This clone was counted only a few times. The V and J genes are TRBV18 and TRBJ2-7; 7 positions agree with TRBD1. V lost 2 bases, J lost 5 bases, and 6 bases stayed unmatched. Germline V gene sequence: CDR1 KGHSH, CDR2 LQKENI. The CDR3 runs to 14 residues. The chain's CDR3 is CASSPTGEEDEQYF. Here the CDR3 DNA reads TGTGCCAGCTCACCAACAGGGGAAGAGGACGAGCAGTACTTC.

This clone was picked up a small number of times. The rearrangement links TRBV10-2 to TRBJ2-2, with D perhaps TRBD2 (5 bases). The germline V and J ends were trimmed by 6 bases and 5 bases, with 22 bases remaining between them. The CDR3 totals 17 residues. CDR1 is WSHSY, CDR2 SAAADI, per germline. Here the CDR3 DNA reads TGCGCCAGCAGGGAAGGAGCGGCAGGAGGTGGGACCGGGGAGCTGTTTTTT. This translates into CASREGAAGGGTGELFF.

The chain combines TRBV28 with TRBJ1-2; D call uncertain. CDR1 is MDHEN, CDR2 SYDVKM, per germline. The CDR3 is 13 amino acids. Trimming cost V 6 bases and J 6 bases, with 14 bases left between them. In nucleotides, the CDR3 is TGTGCCAGCAGCCCCCTAAGTACCAATGGCTACACCTTC. As protein: CASSPLSTNGYTF.

The rearrangement links TRBV29-1 to TRBJ1-2, with a possible D match to TRBD1 (5 bases). The CDR3 has 10 amino acids. V lost 5 bases and J 8 bases, leaving 9 bases between the germline ends. Germline CDR1 reads SQVTM; CDR2 reads ANQGSEA. The CDR3 reads CSVFQGGYTF. CDR3 coding DNA: TGCAGCGTTTTCCAGGGAGGCTACACCTTC.

This clone was seen a handful of times. The rearrangement links TRBV5-1 to TRBJ1-1; no firm D call. V was cut by 0 bases and J by 4 bases, with 7 bases left in between. The CDR3 consists of 13 residues. The germline CDR1 and CDR2 sequences are SGHRS and YFSETQ. CDR3 protein: CASSLAPSTEAFF. The CDR3 DNA reads as TGCGCCAGCAGCTTGGCGCCGAGCACTGAAGCTTTCTTT.

This chain uses TRBV6-1 with TRBJ2-6; unclear D gene. Germline lookup yields CDR1 MNHNS and CDR2 SASEGT. The CDR3 runs to 16 residues. Trimming left V 2 bases short and J 4 bases short, with 12 bases between. Here the CDR3 DNA reads TGTGCCAGCAGTGAAACCAGGCTTGCAGGGGCCAACGTCCTGACTTTC. This gives the protein CASSETRLAGANVLTF.

The chain uses TRBV7-8 and TRBJ2-5; D not resolved. CDR1 and CDR2 from the germline V gene are SGHVS and FQNEAQ. The V and J ends lost 1 base and 5 bases respectively, with 17 bases between them. The CDR3 has 16 amino acids. CDR3 sequence reads: CASSLGSALFGETQYF. The CDR3 region has the DNA TGTGCCAGCAGCTTAGGATCGGCCCTCTTCGGGGAGACCCAGTACTTC.

The chain recombines TRBV6-1 with TRBJ1-2; 11 bases align to TRBD1. Germline loops: CDR1 MNHNS, CDR2 SASEGT. The CDR3 has 15 amino acids. Trimming cost V 4 bases and J 6 bases; bases outside gene matches: 7. Here the CDR3 reads CASSGRTGGMDGYTF. The DNA of the CDR3 is TGTGCCAGCAGTGGACGGACAGGGGGCATGGATGGCTACACCTTC.

This rearrangement joins TRBV11-2 to TRBJ2-3; 12 bases line up with TRBD2. The length of the CDR3 is 18 residues. V trimming: 1 base; J trimming: 4 bases; junction bases outside the gene matches: 9. Per the germline V gene, CDR1 is SGHAT and CDR2 is FQNNGV. CDR3 coding DNA: TGTGCCAGCAGCTTAGGACTAGCGGGAGCCCTTAGTGCAGATACGCAGTATTTT. It yields the protein CASSLGLAGALSADTQYF.

This sequence joins TRBV5-1 and TRBJ2-2; the match to TRBD1 covers 8 bases. Germline V gives CDR1 SGHRS, CDR2 YFSETQ. The junction had 11 bases not matched to a gene; V was cut back by 0 bases and J by 7 bases. CDR3 length equals 17 residues. CDR3 region: CASSLGGTRGHGGELFF. The CDR3 DNA is TGCGCCAGCAGCTTGGGGGGAACCAGGGGGCACGGCGGGGAGCTGTTTTTT.

The V gene is TRBV4-1, the J gene TRBJ2-7; D may be TRBD1 (5 bases). The V end lost 2 bases, the J end lost 3 bases, and 11 bases lay between the germline ends. This CDR3 has 14 amino acids. The germline gives CDR1 MGHRA, CDR2 YSYEKL. Here the CDR3 reads CASSQLRQGYEQYF. The CDR3 DNA reads TGCGCCAGCAGCCAACTTCGTCAGGGCTACGAGCAGTACTTC.

In its sample, this clone was seen a few times. CDR3 region: CASSVYRVGTEAFF. DNA for the CDR3: TGCGCCAGCAGCGTTTACAGGGTAGGGACTGAAGCTTTCTTT. V is TRBV5-1 and J is TRBJ1-1, with D possibly TRBD1 on 6 matching bases. This CDR3 region has 14 residues. Trimming shortened V by 4 bases and J by 5 bases, and 15 bases separated the two germline ends. Germline V gene data show CDR1 as SGHRS and CDR2 as YFSETQ.

The chain couples TRBV11-2 to TRBJ1-4, with TRBD1 matching over 9 bases. Trimming took 6 bases from V and 5 from J; bases not matched to a gene: 4. Germline CDR1 is SGHAT and CDR2 is FQNNGV. This CDR3 comprises 14 residues. In nucleotides, the CDR3 is TGTGCCAGCAGATCCGGGACAGGGAATGAAAAACTGTTTTTT. Amino acid sequence: CASRSGTGNEKLFF.

J is TRBJ2-4 and V is TRBV7-9; D is unclear. The germline gives CDR1 SEHNR, CDR2 FQNEAQ (reference sequence). The V gene lost 5 bases and the J gene lost 7 bases, with 27 bases spanning the gap. The CDR3 is made up of 18 amino acids. CDR3 bases: TGTGCCAGCAGCCCCCCCTCTCAGGCCGGTTCGGCTTGGAACATTCAGTACTTC. Its translation: CASSPPSQAGSAWNIQYF.

The chain links TRBV27 to TRBJ2-7; 9 bases are shared with TRBD2. Germline V lookup: CDR1 MNHEY, CDR2 SMNVEV (reference sequence). V gave up 6 bases and J gave up 4 bases; unmatched junction bases: 4. CDR3 length: 13 residues. The CDR3 bases are TGTGCCAGCAGGGTGACTAGCGGATACGAGCAGTACTTC. Translated: CASRVTSGYEQYF.

The rearrangement joins TRBV5-1 to TRBJ2-7; no firm D call. Germline V gene sequence: CDR1 SGHRS, CDR2 YFSETQ. The CDR3 has 14 residues. V was clipped by 2 bases and J by 2 bases, with 11 bases between them. CDR3 sequence reads: CASSFNSMAYEQYF. CDR3 DNA: TGCGCCAGCAGCTTTAACTCTATGGCCTACGAGCAGTACTTC.

The chain has TRBV5-1 and TRBJ2-1; 7 nucleotides align to TRBD2. This CDR3 spans 15 amino acids. Unmatched junction bases numbered 6, after V lost 0 bases and J lost 6 bases. The germline gives CDR1 SGHRS, CDR2 YFSETQ. The CDR3 reads CASSLVLGRGNEQFF. CDR3 nucleotides: TGCGCCAGCAGCTTGGTTTTGGGGAGGGGCAATGAGCAGTTCTTC.

A few counts support this clone. The CDR3 sequence is CASSLGRTGPSYNEQFF. The CDR3 DNA follows: TGCGCCAGCAGCTTGGGCAGGACTGGCCCCTCCTACAATGAGCAGTTCTTC. This chain uses TRBV5-1 with TRBJ2-1; TRBD2 might be the D (5 bases). Trimming took off 0 bases at V and 0 bases at J, with 13 bases between the two ends. This CDR3 contains 17 residues. Germline CDR1 and CDR2: SGHRS and YFSETQ.

Only a few counts were recorded for this clone. The chain combines TRBV5-1 with TRBJ2-6; perhaps TRBD2 as D (7 bases). Germline CDR1 SGHRS, CDR2 YFSETQ. Trimming left V 0 bases short and J 0 bases short, with 13 bases between. This CDR3 spans 18 amino acids. CDR3 sequence (DNA): TGCGCCAGCAGCTTGGCGGGGGGCACAGCCTCTGGGGCCAACGTCCTGACTTTC. It codes for CASSLAGGTASGANVLTF. The full variable domain, with the rest looked up from reference TRBV5-1 and TRBJ2-6, is KAGVTQTPRYLIKTRGQQVTLSCSPISGHRSVSWYQQTPGQGLQFLFEYFSETQRNKGNFPGRFSGRQFSNSRSEMNVSTLELGDSALYLCASSLAGGTASGANVLTFGAGSRLTVL.

The chain links TRBV13 to TRBJ2-2; maybe TRBD1 (6 bases). Trimming took 5 bases from V and 7 from J, leaving 11 bases between them. Germline assignment: CDR1 PRHDT and CDR2 FYEKMQ (reference sequence). CDR3 length equals 13 residues. CDR3 loop: CASSTGFHGELFF. In DNA form, the CDR3 reads TGTGCCAGCAGCACAGGGTTTCACGGGGAGCTGTTTTTT.

V and J are TRBV5-1 and TRBJ2-2, with a weak D call TRBD1 (6 bases). Germline CDR1 SGHRS, CDR2 YFSETQ. The CDR3 has 15 residues. The V and J ends lost 4 bases and 1 base respectively, with 11 bases between them. The CDR3 protein is CASSNWGQNTGELFF. CDR3 DNA sequence: TGCGCCAGCAGCAACTGGGGACAGAACACCGGGGAGCTGTTTTTT.

This clone was detected only a few times. The chain carries TRBV5-1 and TRBJ1-2, with D possibly being TRBD1 (5 bases). Per germline, CDR1 SGHRS and CDR2 YFSETQ. Trimming removed 4 bases from V and 4 bases from J, with 14 bases in between. This CDR3 has 14 amino acids. CDR3 DNA: TGCGCCAGCAGCCCTTCCGAGACAGTCTATGGCTACACCTTC. Translating it yields CASSPSETVYGYTF.